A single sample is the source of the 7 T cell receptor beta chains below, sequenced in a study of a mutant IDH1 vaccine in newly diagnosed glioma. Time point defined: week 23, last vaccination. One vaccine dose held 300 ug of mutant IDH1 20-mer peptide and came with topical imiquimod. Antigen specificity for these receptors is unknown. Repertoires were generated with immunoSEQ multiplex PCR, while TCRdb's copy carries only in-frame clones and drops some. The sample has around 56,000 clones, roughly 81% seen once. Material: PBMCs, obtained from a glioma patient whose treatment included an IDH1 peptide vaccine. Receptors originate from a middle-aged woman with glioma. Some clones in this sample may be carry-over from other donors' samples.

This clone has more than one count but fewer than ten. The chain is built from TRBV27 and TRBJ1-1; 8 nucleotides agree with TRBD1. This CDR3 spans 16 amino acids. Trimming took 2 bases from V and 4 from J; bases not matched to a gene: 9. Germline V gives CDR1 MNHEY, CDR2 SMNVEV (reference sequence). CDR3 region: CASSLRTTGGSTEAFF. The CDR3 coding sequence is TGTGCCAGCAGTTTAAGGACCACAGGGGGAAGCACTGAAGCTTTCTTT.

The CDR3 here is CASSPPGLRSYEQYF. The CDR3 coding sequence is TGTGCCAGCTCACCACCGGGACTGAGATCCTACGAGCAGTACTTC. V gene TRBV18 combines with J gene TRBJ2-7; weak D call: TRBD2 (6 bases). This CDR3 has 15 residues. The germline V gene has CDR1 KGHSH and CDR2 LQKENI. The V and J ends lost 0 bases and 1 base respectively, with 10 bases between them.

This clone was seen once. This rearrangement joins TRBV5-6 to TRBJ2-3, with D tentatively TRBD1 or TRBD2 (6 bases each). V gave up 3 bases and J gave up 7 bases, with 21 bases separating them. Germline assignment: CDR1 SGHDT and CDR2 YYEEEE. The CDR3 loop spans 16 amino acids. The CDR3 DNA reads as TGTGCCAGCAGCTCCCCCCGCAGGGGCGGGGCAAATACGCAGTATTTT. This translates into CASSSPRRGGANTQYF.

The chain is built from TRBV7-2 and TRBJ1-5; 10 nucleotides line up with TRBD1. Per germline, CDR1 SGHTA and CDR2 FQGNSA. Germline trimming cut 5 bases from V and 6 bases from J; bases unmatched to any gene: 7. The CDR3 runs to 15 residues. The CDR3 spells CASSLKTGGGQPQHF. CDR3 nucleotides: TGTGCCAGCAGCCTGAAGACAGGGGGCGGTCAGCCCCAGCATTTT.

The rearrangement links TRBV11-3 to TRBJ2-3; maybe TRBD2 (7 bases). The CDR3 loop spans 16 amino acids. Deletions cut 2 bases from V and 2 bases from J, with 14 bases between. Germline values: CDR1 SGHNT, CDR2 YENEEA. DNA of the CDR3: TGTGCCAGCAGCTTATTCGGAGGGGGGGACACAGATACGCAGTATTTT. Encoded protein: CASSLFGGGDTDTQYF.

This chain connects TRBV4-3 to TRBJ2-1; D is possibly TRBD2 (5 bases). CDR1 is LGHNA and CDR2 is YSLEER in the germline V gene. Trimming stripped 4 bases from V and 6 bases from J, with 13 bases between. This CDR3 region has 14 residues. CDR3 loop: CASSPRDFGNEQFF. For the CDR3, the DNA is TGCGCCAGCAGCCCTCGGGATTTTGGCAATGAGCAGTTCTTC.

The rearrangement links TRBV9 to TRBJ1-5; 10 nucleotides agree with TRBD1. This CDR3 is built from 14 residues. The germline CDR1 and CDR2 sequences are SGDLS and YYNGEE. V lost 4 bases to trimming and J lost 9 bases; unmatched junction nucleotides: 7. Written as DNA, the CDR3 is TGTGCCAGCAGCCCGGAGGACAGGGGGGTGCCCCAGCATTTT. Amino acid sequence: CASSPEDRGVPQHF.